The following is a TCR beta chain sequence with its context. The junction departs from germline at one end; a sequencing error may be responsible. Three rounds of nested PCR, following a modified ARM-PCR protocol, produced the TCRbeta library. TCRdb re-analysed the multiplex PCR reads in MiXCR, keeping a single row per CDR3 protein. The table shows 75,000 to 95,000 distinct CDR3 sequences, with 75% to 85% occurring only once. CDR1 is MGHRA, CDR2 YSYEKL, per germline. This CDR3 contains 16 residues. The source of the sample is a study of tumor and adjacent non-tumor tissue in lung cancer. RNA was extracted from bulk tissue without any cell sorting. This non-tumor lung sample came from over 3 cm beyond the tumor edge.

The receptor was isolated from a woman aged 45-60 years with non-small cell lung cancer. The sequenced material came from distant non-tumor lung tissue. This chain links TRBV4-1 with TRBJ2-2; no clear D gene. CDR3 in DNA: TGCGCCAGCAGTCAAGAAGAAGGTCTAGTGACCGGGGAGCTGTTTTTT. Amino acid sequence: CASSQEEGLVTGELFF.